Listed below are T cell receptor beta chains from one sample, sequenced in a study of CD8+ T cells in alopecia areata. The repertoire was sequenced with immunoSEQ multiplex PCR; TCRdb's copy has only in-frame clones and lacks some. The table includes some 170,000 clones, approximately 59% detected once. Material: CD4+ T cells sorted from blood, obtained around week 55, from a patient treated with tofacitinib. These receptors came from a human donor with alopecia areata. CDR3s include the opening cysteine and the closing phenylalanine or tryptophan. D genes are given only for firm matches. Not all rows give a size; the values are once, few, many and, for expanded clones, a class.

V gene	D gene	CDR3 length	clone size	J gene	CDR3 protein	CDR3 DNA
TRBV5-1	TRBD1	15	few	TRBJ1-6	CASSLGDRVNSPLHF	TGCGCCAGCAGCTTGGGGGACAGAGTGAATTCACCCCTCCACTTT
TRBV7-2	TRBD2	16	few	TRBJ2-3	CASSPRTSGGADTQYF	TGTGCCAGCAGCCCAAGGACTAGCGGGGGGGCAGATACGCAGTATTTT
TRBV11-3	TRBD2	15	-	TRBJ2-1	CASSPSGGAGNEQFF	TGTGCCAGCAGCCCCAGCGGGGGGGCGGGGAATGAGCAGTTCTTC
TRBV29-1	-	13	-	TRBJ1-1	CSVDSGGNTEAFF	TGCAGCGTTGATAGCGGGGGGAACACTGAAGCTTTCTTT
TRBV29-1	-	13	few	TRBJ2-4	CSVTQGGKNIQYF	TGCAGCGTTACACAGGGAGGCAAAAACATTCAGTACTTC
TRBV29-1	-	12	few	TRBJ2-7	CSVEEQGYEQYF	TGCAGCGTTGAAGAACAGGGTTACGAGCAGTACTTC
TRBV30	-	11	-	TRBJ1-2	CAWSGNYGYTF	TGTGCCTGGAGTGGCAACTATGGCTACACCTTC
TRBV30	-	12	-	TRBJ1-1	CAWRAREAEAFF	TGTGCCTGGAGGGCCAGGGAGGCTGAAGCTTTCTTT
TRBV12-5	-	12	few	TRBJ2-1	CASGLERNEQFF	TGTGCTAGTGGTTTGGAGAGGAATGAGCAGTTCTTC
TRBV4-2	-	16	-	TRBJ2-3	CASSQDVQGSTDTQYF	TGTGCCAGCAGCCAAGATGTGCAGGGTAGCACAGATACGCAGTATTTT
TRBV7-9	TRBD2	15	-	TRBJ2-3	CASSRTSGFTDTQYF	TGTGCCAGCAGTCGGACTAGCGGCTTCACAGATACGCAGTATTTT
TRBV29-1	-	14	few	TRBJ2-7	CSVGDTGPPYEQYF	TGCAGCGTTGGGGACACCGGGCCTCCCTACGAGCAGTACTTC
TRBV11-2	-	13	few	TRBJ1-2	CASSLGQIWGYTF	TGTGCCAGCAGCTTAGGCCAAATCTGGGGCTACACCTTC
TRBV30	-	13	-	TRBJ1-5	CALGGVLNQPQHF	TGTGCCCTAGGGGGGGTACTGAATCAGCCCCAGCATTTT
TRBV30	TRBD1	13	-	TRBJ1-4	CAWAGQGNEKLFF	TGTGCCTGGGCGGGACAGGGAAATGAAAAACTGTTTTTT
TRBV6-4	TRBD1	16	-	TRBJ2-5	CASSRTGQGLRETQYF	TGTGCCAGCAGCCGAACTGGACAGGGCCTTCGGGAGACCCAGTACTTC
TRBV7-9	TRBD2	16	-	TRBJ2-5	CASVAPKTSGGETQYF	TGTGCCAGCGTCGCCCCGAAGACTAGCGGGGGTGAGACCCAGTACTTC
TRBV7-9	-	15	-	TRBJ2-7	CASSLASGSSYEQYF	TGTGCCAGCAGCTTAGCGTCGGGCAGCTCCTACGAGCAGTACTTC
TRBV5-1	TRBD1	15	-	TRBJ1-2	CASSRWTGVDYGYTF	TGCGCCAGCAGCCGTTGGACAGGGGTCGACTATGGCTACACCTTC
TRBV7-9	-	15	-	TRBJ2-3	CASSLRWASKDTQYF	TGTGCCAGCAGCTTACGTTGGGCCTCAAAAGATACGCAGTATTTT
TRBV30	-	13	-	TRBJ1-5	CAWDIQGLEPQHF	TGTGCCTGGGACATACAGGGACTCGAGCCCCAGCATTTT
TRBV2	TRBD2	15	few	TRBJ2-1	CASRTFSGGGNEQFF	TGTGCCAGCAGGACTTTCAGCGGGGGGGGAAATGAGCAGTTCTTC
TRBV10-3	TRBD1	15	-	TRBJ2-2	CAIEDRRTNTGELFF	TGTGCCATCGAGGACAGGAGAACCAACACCGGGGAGCTGTTTTTT
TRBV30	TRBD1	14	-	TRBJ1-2	CAWRAWDRQGGYTF	TGTGCCTGGAGGGCATGGGACAGGCAGGGGGGCTACACCTTC
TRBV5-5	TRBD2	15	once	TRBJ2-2	CASSYTSAATGELFF	TGTGCCAGCAGCTATACTAGCGCGGCGACCGGGGAGCTGTTTTTT
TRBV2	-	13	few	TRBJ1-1	CASIGTRDAEAFF	TGTGCCAGCATCGGAACTAGGGACGCTGAAGCTTTCTTT
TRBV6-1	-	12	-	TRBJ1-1	CASGIRNTEAFF	TGTGCCAGCGGCATTAGGAACACTGAAGCTTTCTTT
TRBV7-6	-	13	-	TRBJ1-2	CASSLDSNTGYTF	TGTGCCAGCAGCTTAGACTCGAATACGGGCTACACCTTC
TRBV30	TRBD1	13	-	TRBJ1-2	CAWSAPGQGVYTF	TGTGCCTGGAGTGCCCCGGGACAGGGAGTCTACACCTTC